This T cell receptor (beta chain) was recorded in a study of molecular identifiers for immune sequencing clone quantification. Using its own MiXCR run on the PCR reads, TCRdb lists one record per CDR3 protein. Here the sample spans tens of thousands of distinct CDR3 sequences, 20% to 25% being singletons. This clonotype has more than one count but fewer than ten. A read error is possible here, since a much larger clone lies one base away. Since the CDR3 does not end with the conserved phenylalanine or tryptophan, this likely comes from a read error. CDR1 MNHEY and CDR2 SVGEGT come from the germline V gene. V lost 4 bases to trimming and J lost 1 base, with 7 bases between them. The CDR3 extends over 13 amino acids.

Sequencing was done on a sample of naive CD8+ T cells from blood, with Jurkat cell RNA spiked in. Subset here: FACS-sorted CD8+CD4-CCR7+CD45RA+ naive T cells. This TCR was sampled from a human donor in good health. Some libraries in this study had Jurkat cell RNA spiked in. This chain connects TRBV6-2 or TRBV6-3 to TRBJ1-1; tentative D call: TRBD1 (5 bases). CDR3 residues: CASSWQGNTEAFY. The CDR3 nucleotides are TGTGCCAGCAGTTGGCAGGGGAACACTGAAGCTTTCTAT.